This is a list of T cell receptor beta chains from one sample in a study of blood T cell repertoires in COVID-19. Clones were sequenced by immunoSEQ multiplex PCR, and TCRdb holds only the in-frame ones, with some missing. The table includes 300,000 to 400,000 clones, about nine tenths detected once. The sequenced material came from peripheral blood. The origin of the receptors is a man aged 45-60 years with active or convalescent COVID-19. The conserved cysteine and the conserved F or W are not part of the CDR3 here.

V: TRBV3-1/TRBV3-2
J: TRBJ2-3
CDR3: ASSPGFAGGEKN

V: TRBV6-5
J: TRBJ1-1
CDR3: ASSRARTAF

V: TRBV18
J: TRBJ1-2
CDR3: ASSPGDRGYGYT

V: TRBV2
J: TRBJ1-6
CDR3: ASRSRRGDYNSPLH

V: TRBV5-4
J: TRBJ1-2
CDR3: ASSTQGRDYGYT

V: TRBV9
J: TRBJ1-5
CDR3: ASGQTGDNQPQH

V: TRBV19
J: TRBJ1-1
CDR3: ASSSGRLNTEAF

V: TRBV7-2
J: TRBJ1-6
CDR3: ASSGGQGGNSPLH

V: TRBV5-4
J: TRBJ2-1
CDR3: ASGGKSGSGTSSYNEQF

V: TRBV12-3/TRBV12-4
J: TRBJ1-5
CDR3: ASKETVNQPQH

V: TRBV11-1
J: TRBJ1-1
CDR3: ASSQGGDTEAF

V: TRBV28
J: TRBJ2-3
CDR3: ASSLYSTGTDTQY

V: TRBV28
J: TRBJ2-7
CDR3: ASSYATGRYEQY

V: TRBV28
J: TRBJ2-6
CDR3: ASSPLGAGANVLT

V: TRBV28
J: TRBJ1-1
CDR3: ASSSRGGDPAF

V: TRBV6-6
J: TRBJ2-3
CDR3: ASRVSRDTQY

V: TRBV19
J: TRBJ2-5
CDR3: ASGTRGQETQY

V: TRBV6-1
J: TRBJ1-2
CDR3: ASSEARGTYGYT

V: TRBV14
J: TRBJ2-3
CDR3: ASSLGAADTQY

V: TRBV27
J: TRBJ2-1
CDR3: ASSLRRLAGANNEQF

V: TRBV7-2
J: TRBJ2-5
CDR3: ASSQAGTGGTETQY

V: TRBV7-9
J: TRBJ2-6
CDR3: ASSPQGSGANVLT

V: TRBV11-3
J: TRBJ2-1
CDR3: ASSLGRGSHNEQF